This TCR beta chain was profiled in a study of CD8+ T cells in alopecia areata. Reverse transcription of extracted RNA yielded cDNA, which provided the sequencing template. Libraries were prepared by immunoSEQ multiplex PCR; TCRdb keeps only in-frame clonotypes and omits some of them. The sample holds 150,000 to 200,000 clones, 55% to 65% seen once. Regarding the study as a whole: Affected scalp, especially in alopecia totalis/universalis, had a higher clonality than normal scalp did. Resident alphabeta T-cell populations of normal skin are likewise subject to sequencing in scalp samples.

To note about this clone: Its antigen is still unknown.

CD4+ and CD8+ T cells were sorted from PBMCs stained for CD3, CD4 and CD8. Per the germline V gene, CDR1 is SGHTA and CDR2 is FQGNSA. After removal of 5 bases from V and 2 bases from J, the junction contained 6 bases not matched to a gene. This CDR3 is built from 14 residues. This receptor was taken from a human donor in good health. The chain joins TRBV7-2 to TRBJ2-7; 7 nucleotides agree with TRBD1. Sample: CD4+ T cells sorted from blood. CDR3 residues: CASSLRGCPYEQYF. CDR3 nucleotides: TGTGCCAGCAGCCTCAGGGGGTGCCCCTACGAGCAGTACTTC.